There are many counts of the clone carrying this T cell receptor (beta chain). The data were taken from a study of Graves' ophthalmopathy and Graves' hyperthyroidism. TCR beta CDR3 regions were amplified from RNA transcripts. After a first-round RT-PCR with HTBI primers, a second-round multiplex PCR was run. A single record per CDR3 protein comes from TCRdb applying MiXCR to the multiplex PCR reads. The sample shows a few hundred thousand distinct CDR3 sequences, approximately 17% of them seen only once. Isolation of PBMCs was performed using around 9.5 ml of fresh peripheral blood. The length of the CDR3 is 16 residues. Trimming shortened V by 0 bases and J by 2 bases, and 14 bases separated the two germline ends. The V gene's germline CDR1 is SGHTA and CDR2 FQGTGA.

Sample: peripheral blood. This TCR was sampled from an adult woman with stable Graves' hyperthyroidism. The V call is TRBV7-3, the J call TRBJ2-7; no firm D call. The CDR3 protein is CASSLTLVSSAYEQYF. CDR3 in DNA: TGTGCCAGCAGCTTAACGTTAGTTTCGTCGGCCTACGAGCAGTACTTC.